The rows below give T cell receptor beta chains drawn from one sample of a study of cytomegalovirus exposure and HLA in healthy donors. TCRdb's table, derived via immunoSEQ multiplex PCR, lists solely in-frame clones and lacks some. The profile shows some 130,000 clones, roughly 73% of them singletons. Specimen: PBMCs. Receptors were obtained from a male donor in good health and CMV-seronegative. Both conserved end residues are part of each CDR3. A D gene is named only where the DNA matches it firmly. Rows may omit the clone size; those that give it use once, few, many or a size class.

v_gene: TRBV7-9
abundance: -
d_gene: TRBD1
j_gene: TRBJ2-7
CDR3aa: CASSGRTGTYEQYF
CDR3nt: TGTGCCAGCAGCGGCCGGACAGGGACCTACGAGCAGTACTTC

v_gene: TRBV2
abundance: -
d_gene: TRBD1
j_gene: TRBJ2-1
CDR3aa: CASSKDRGFSYNEQFF
CDR3nt: TGTGCCAGCAGTAAGGACAGGGGGTTTTCCTACAATGAGCAGTTCTTC

v_gene: TRBV6-6
abundance: -
d_gene: TRBD1
j_gene: TRBJ1-4
CDR3aa: CASGPGQPNEKLFF
CDR3nt: TGTGCCAGCGGGCCGGGACAGCCTAATGAAAAACTGTTTTTT

v_gene: TRBV5-1
abundance: few
d_gene: TRBD1
j_gene: TRBJ1-1
CDR3aa: CASSSRQGKETEAFF
CDR3nt: TGCGCCAGCAGCTCCCGACAGGGGAAGGAAACTGAAGCTTTCTTT

v_gene: TRBV7-9
abundance: -
d_gene: -
j_gene: TRBJ2-3
CDR3aa: CASSAPGLSTDTQYF
CDR3nt: TGTGCCAGCAGCGCCCCGGGACTCAGCACAGATACGCAGTATTTT

v_gene: TRBV9
abundance: -
d_gene: -
j_gene: TRBJ2-2
CDR3aa: CASSARAGDGELFF
CDR3nt: TGTGCCAGCAGCGCAAGAGCAGGGGACGGGGAGCTGTTTTTT

v_gene: TRBV5-1
abundance: -
d_gene: -
j_gene: TRBJ1-1
CDR3aa: CASSLVQGSTEAFF
CDR3nt: TGCGCCAGCAGCTTGGTCCAGGGGAGCACTGAAGCTTTCTTT

v_gene: TRBV5-6
abundance: -
d_gene: -
j_gene: TRBJ1-6
CDR3aa: CASSPSPQGRSSPLHF
CDR3nt: TGTGCCAGCAGCCCCTCACCACAGGGTAGGAGCTCACCCCTCCACTTT

v_gene: TRBV2
abundance: -
d_gene: -
j_gene: TRBJ2-5
CDR3aa: CASSEGGGFQETQYF
CDR3nt: TGTGCCAGCAGTGAGGGGGGTGGCTTCCAAGAGACCCAGTACTTC

v_gene: TRBV6-5
abundance: -
d_gene: TRBD1
j_gene: TRBJ1-1
CDR3aa: CASSYSTGAYQSFF
CDR3nt: TGTGCCAGCAGTTACTCTACAGGGGCGTATCAGAGTTTCTTT

v_gene: TRBV19
abundance: -
d_gene: -
j_gene: TRBJ1-1
CDR3aa: CASSRRNTEAFF
CDR3nt: TGTGCCAGTTCTAGGAGGAACACTGAAGCTTTCTTT

v_gene: TRBV7-6
abundance: -
d_gene: TRBD1
j_gene: TRBJ2-7
CDR3aa: CASSLTGGSSYEQYF
CDR3nt: TGTGCCAGCAGCTTAACAGGGGGAAGCTCCTACGAGCAGTACTTC

v_gene: TRBV4-3
abundance: -
d_gene: -
j_gene: TRBJ2-1
CDR3aa: CASSHPEYNEQFF
CDR3nt: TGCGCCAGCAGCCACCCCGAGTACAATGAGCAGTTCTTC

v_gene: TRBV6-5
abundance: few
d_gene: -
j_gene: TRBJ2-3
CDR3aa: CASSLRRVQDTQYF
CDR3nt: TGTGCCAGCAGTTTACGGAGGGTTCAGGATACGCAGTATTTT

v_gene: TRBV30
abundance: -
d_gene: -
j_gene: TRBJ2-5
CDR3aa: CAWSVQRRETQYF
CDR3nt: TGTGCCTGGAGTGTACAAAGGAGAGAGACCCAGTACTTC

v_gene: TRBV10-3
abundance: -
d_gene: -
j_gene: TRBJ1-3
CDR3aa: CAGGGISGNTIYF
CDR3nt: TGTGCCGGCGGGGGGATCTCTGGAAACACCATATATTTT

v_gene: TRBV5-1
abundance: -
d_gene: TRBD2
j_gene: TRBJ2-3
CDR3aa: CASSLESASGSTDTQYF
CDR3nt: TGCGCCAGCAGCTTGGAATCGGCTAGCGGGAGCACAGATACGCAGTATTTT

v_gene: TRBV18
abundance: -
d_gene: -
j_gene: TRBJ2-5
CDR3aa: CASSPTGLEETQYF
CDR3nt: TGTGCCAGCTCACCTACAGGGTTGGAAGAGACCCAGTACTTC

v_gene: TRBV7-7
abundance: -
d_gene: TRBD1
j_gene: TRBJ2-1
CDR3aa: CASSLGPGQANEQFF
CDR3nt: TGTGCTAGCAGCTTGGGACCGGGACAGGCAAATGAGCAGTTCTTC

v_gene: TRBV4-3
abundance: -
d_gene: TRBD1
j_gene: TRBJ1-4
CDR3aa: CASSQDRDRGLGEKLFF
CDR3nt: TGCGCCAGCAGCCAAGATAGGGACAGGGGGCTAGGGGAAAAACTGTTTTTT

v_gene: TRBV30
abundance: -
d_gene: -
j_gene: TRBJ1-1
CDR3aa: CAWSPFSRGRGGAFF
CDR3nt: TGTGCCTGGAGTCCATTTTCCAGGGGACGTGGTGGAGCTTTCTTT

v_gene: TRBV7-9
abundance: -
d_gene: -
j_gene: TRBJ1-2
CDR3aa: CSSSPGGNYGYTF
CDR3nt: TGTTCCAGCAGCCCGGGGGGGAACTATGGCTACACCTTC